Below, 7 T cell receptor beta chains from the same sample are listed, as sequenced in a study of early T cells in non-severe SARS-CoV-2 infection. TCRdb reprocessed the 5' RACE reads with MiXCR, giving one entry per CDR3 protein. The sample holds 45,000 to 50,000 distinct CDR3 sequences, around 6.9% seen once. The sample here was whole blood, taken at baseline. The receptors derive from an adult who was a healthcare worker with PCR-confirmed SARS-CoV-2 infection or an uninfected control (not recorded which).

This clonotype was detected a few times. This rearrangement joins TRBV5-1 to TRBJ2-3, with TRBD2 matching 13 bases. The germline V gene has CDR1 SGHRS and CDR2 YFSETQ. The CDR3 totals 17 residues. V dropped 3 bases and J dropped 2; count of bases not matched to a gene: 6. The CDR3 region has the DNA TGCGCCAGCAGCTATAATGGACTAGCGGGGGTCACAGATACGCAGTATTTT. This gives the protein CASSYNGLAGVTDTQYF.

This clonotype was recorded many times. The chain is built from TRBV15 and TRBJ2-3; no reliable D call. CDR1 is LNHNV, CDR2 YYDKDF, per germline (reference sequence). Trimming took 3 bases from V and 1 from J, leaving 14 bases between them. The CDR3 sequence is 16 residues long. The CDR3 nucleotides are TGTGCCACCAGCAGCCGCGAGTTGGACGGCACAGATACGCAGTATTTT. As protein: CATSSRELDGTDTQYF.

This sequence joins TRBV7-2 and TRBJ2-3, with D possibly being TRBD2 (7 bases). The CDR3 runs 17 residues. CDR1 and CDR2 from the germline V gene are SGHTA and FQGNSA. Trimming left V 5 bases short and J 4 bases short, with 22 bases between. CDR3 sequence: CASSPGGGGPSADTQYF. CDR3 DNA sequence: TGTGCCAGCAGCCCCGGGGGCGGGGGCCCCTCGGCAGATACGCAGTATTTT.

This clonotype was seen ten or more times. The chain recombines TRBV5-5 with TRBJ1-2; unclear D gene. Germline V lookup: CDR1 SGHKS, CDR2 YYEKEE (reference sequence). Trimming removed 0 bases from V and 4 bases from J, with 13 bases in between. This CDR3 is 15 amino acids long. The CDR3 spells CASSLGTDVSYGYTF. CDR3 bases: TGTGCCAGCAGCTTGGGGACTGACGTCAGCTATGGCTACACCTTC.

This clonotype was recorded at least ten times. The chain employs TRBV18 and TRBJ2-2; no reliable D call. This CDR3 has 15 amino acids. Trimming removed 4 bases from V and 0 bases from J, with 9 bases in between. Germline V gives CDR1 KGHSH, CDR2 LQKENI. CDR3 residues: CASSQDLTNTGELFF. DNA for the CDR3: TGTGCCAGCTCACAGGACCTTACGAACACCGGGGAGCTGTTTTTT.

This clonotype was seen many times. The CDR3 loop is CASSFGYGYTF. CDR3 nucleotides: TGTGCCAGCAGTTTCGGGTATGGCTACACCTTC. The chain links TRBV12-3 or TRBV12-4 to TRBJ1-2; D remains ambiguous. The CDR3 is 11 amino acids. Trimming took 3 bases from V and 5 from J, leaving 4 bases between them.

This clonotype has a count of ten or more. The chain combines TRBV29-1 with TRBJ2-2; 10 bases are a match to TRBD2. This CDR3 has 15 residues. The ends lost 4 bases at V and 0 bases at J; junction bases unmatched: 2. Germline V gene data show CDR1 as SQVTM and CDR2 as ANQGSEA. CDR3 loop: CSVASGGANTGELFF. The CDR3 bases are TGCAGCGTTGCTAGCGGGGGAGCGAACACCGGGGAGCTGTTTTTT.